This TCR beta chain was identified in a study of T-cell reconstitution after alpha-beta-depleted transplantation in children. Many counts were recorded for this clonotype. Using unique molecular identifiers, the investigators prepared the TCRbeta library. TCRdb reprocessed the PCR reads via MiXCR and lists one record per CDR3 protein. The sample has approximately 400,000 distinct CDR3 sequences; 11% are singletons. CDR3 length: 14 residues. Germline V gene data show CDR1 as SGHTA and CDR2 as FQGNSA. J was trimmed by 6 bases and V by 5 bases; bases with no gene match: 6. The V gene is TRBV7-2, the J gene TRBJ2-3, with 9 bases aligning to TRBD2. The sequenced sample was PBMCs from the stem cell graft donor, obtained from the stem cell graft. This sequence was found in a human donor who donated a stem cell graft to a child with acute myeloid leukemia. CDR3 sequence reads: CASSLRTSEDTQYF. Written as DNA, the CDR3 is TGTGCCAGCAGCCTCAGGACTAGCGAGGATACGCAGTATTTT.